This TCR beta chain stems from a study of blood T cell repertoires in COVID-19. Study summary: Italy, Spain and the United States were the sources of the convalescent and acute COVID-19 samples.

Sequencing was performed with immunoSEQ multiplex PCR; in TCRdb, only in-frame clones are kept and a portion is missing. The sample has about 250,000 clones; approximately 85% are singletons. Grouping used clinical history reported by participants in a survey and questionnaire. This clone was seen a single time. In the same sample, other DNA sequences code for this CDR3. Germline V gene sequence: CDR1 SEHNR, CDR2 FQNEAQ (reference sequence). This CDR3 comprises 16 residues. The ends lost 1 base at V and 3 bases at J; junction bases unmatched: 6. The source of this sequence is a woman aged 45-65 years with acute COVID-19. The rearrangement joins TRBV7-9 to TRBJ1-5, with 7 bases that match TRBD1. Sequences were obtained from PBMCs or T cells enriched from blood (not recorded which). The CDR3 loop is CASSLGQGAFNQPQHF. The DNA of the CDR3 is TGTGCCAGCAGCTTAGGACAGGGAGCCTTCAATCAGCCCCAGCATTTT.